This TCR beta chain was retrieved from a study of T cells in Graves' hyperthyroidism and ophthalmopathy. In the study overall: At the time of initial diagnosis and before any treatment, peripheral blood was collected.

This clonotype turned up a few times. Its antigen is undetermined. Whole-study results and caveats: Blood shared most expanded thyroid clonotypes above 0.001. By a 13 V-J model, ophthalmopathy was set apart from stable hyperthyroidism.

Amplification of TCR beta CDR3 regions used RNA as the template. First-round RT-PCR targeting the TCR CDR3 was performed with the HTBI primer set. TCRdb re-called the multiplex PCR reads with MiXCR, one entry per CDR3 protein. This sample has 250,000 or so distinct CDR3 sequences, with around 15% found just once. The V gene's germline CDR1 is SGHAT and CDR2 FQNNGV. The V end lost 4 bases, the J end lost 4 bases, and 10 bases lay between the germline ends. The CDR3 sequence is 13 residues long. Lactation, pregnancy, other autoimmune disease or uncontrolled infection excluded patients. The sequence came from a woman in her fifties or sixties with Graves' hyperthyroidism that later progressed to Graves' ophthalmopathy. The chain recombines TRBV11-2 with TRBJ1-2; D might be TRBD1 (5 bases). Sequencing used blood. Here the CDR3 DNA reads TGTGCCAGCAGCTGGGGGGAATTCTATGGCTACACCTTC. As protein: CASSWGEFYGYTF.